This T cell receptor (beta chain) appears in the sequencing data of a study of a mutant IDH1 vaccine in newly diagnosed glioma (dated by TCRdb to the early 2020s). About the full investigation: Patients received eight vaccinations in weeks 1, 3, 5, 7, 11, 15, 19 and 23, corresponding to visits V03 through V10. Peripheral blood was collected at six visits: V03 (baseline), V05, V07, V10, V12 and V13. Longitudinal TCRB deep sequencing was performed for some 25 treated patients wherever samples were available for exploratory analyses. Of the approximately 34 patients who were treated, approximately 60% were male and about 40% were female, and the mean age was roughly 40 years. In the chemotherapy-containing groups, vaccination started alongside temozolomide cycles, whereas in patients who had radiotherapy alone it started 4-6 weeks after radiotherapy. Prior to enrollment, patients had been given standard therapy consisting of radiotherapy alone, temozolomide alone, or radiochemotherapy with temozolomide, with the combination given to most patients. What the research found in general, with its limitations: Changes in the top peripheral T cell clonotypes picked up by TCRB sequencing did not appear to be linked to pseudoprogression. Selection of PBMC samples for TCRB deep sequencing was based on availability. Immune responses induced by the vaccine were seen in around 93% of patients across multiple MHC alleles. The authors noted that analyses of patient blood samples could not be reproduced because of sample limitations.

With regard to this clone: Its antigen remains unidentified. Base qualities are not recorded, but no much larger clone differs from it by a single base.

To prepare the library, the immunoSEQ multiplex PCR assay was applied. The hsTCRB Kit was used according to the manufacturer's protocol to amplify rearranged TCR beta chain sequences. TCRB libraries were sequenced on an Illumina MiSeq. The study's processing was this. The kit vendor's proprietary platform handled demultiplexing, trimming and gene mapping. This is the immuneACCESS table as TCRdb keeps it, with only in-frame sequences that have V and J called. A part of the clones is gone; compared with another copy, unresolved V genes explain less than half, and the rest is unexplained. V and J calls and clone size come straight from that table; D and trimming were deduced from the DNA. The sample data list tens of thousands of clones, and approximately 80% of these were observed just once. 13% of the sample goes to the ten largest clones. The time point tag for this specimen amounts to: week 23, last vaccination. Each vaccine dose was 300 ug of a 20-mer mutant IDH1 peptide in Montanide, given subcutaneously with topical imiquimod. Donors had newly diagnosed WHO grade 3 or 4 IDH1-mutant astrocytomas with loss of nuclear ATRX. The samples were drawn from NOA16, a multicentre, single-arm, open-label phase I trial in Germany that tested a mutant IDH1 peptide vaccine in humans for the first time. The DNeasy Blood and Tissue Kit was used to extract genomic DNA from EDTA blood for TCRB sequencing.

This TCR was recovered from a man younger than 30 with glioma. Material: PBMCs, obtained from a glioma patient whose treatment included an IDH1 peptide vaccine.

The CDR3 is CASSLLDRGDADTQYF. Here is the DNA: TGTGCCAGCAGTTTATTGGACAGGGGTGACGCAGATACGCAGTATTTT. In this chain, TRBV27 is recombined with TRBJ2-3; 9 nucleotides in the junction match TRBD1. CDR3 length: 16 amino acids, cysteine to phenylalanine. Only the CDR3 region is kept as DNA, spanning 48 bases read in frame from base 1. From a lookup of the germline V gene (reference sequence), CDR1 and CDR2 are MNHEY and SMNVEV. At the junction V is shortened by 1 base and J by 4 bases; bases outside the gene matches: 6.